This is a list of T cell receptor beta chains from one sample in a study of T cell responses to AZD1222 COVID-19 vaccine. Generated by immunoSEQ multiplex PCR, the TCRdb table keeps only in-frame clones and is missing some. This sample has about 130,000 clones, with approximately 90% found just once. The input for sequencing was peripheral blood, taken 28 days after the second AZD1222 dose. These receptors were obtained from an adult who received the AZD1222 COVID-19 vaccine. The CDR3 runs from the conserved cysteine through the conserved F or W. A D gene is named only where the DNA matches it firmly. Size is stated for part of the rows, as once, few or many counts, or as a class when the clone is expanded.

J gene,V gene,clone size,CDR3 length,D gene,CDR3 protein,CDR3 DNA
TRBJ1-1,TRBV10-3,NA,16,TRBD1,CAISEDGTGGNTEAFF,TGTGCCATCAGTGAAGATGGGACAGGGGGGAACACTGAAGCTTTCTTT
TRBJ2-7,TRBV6-5,NA,14,TRBD1,CASSFGTGAYEQYF,TGTGCCAGCAGTTTCGGGACAGGGGCCTACGAGCAGTACTTC
TRBJ1-2,TRBV19,NA,15,NA,CASSIPSGTVYGYTF,TGTGCCAGTAGTATTCCCTCCGGGACGGTCTATGGCTACACCTTC
TRBJ2-2,TRBV7-9,NA,15,NA,CASSFQGPTNGELFF,TGTGCCAGCAGCTTTCAGGGGCCAACGAACGGGGAGCTGTTTTTT
TRBJ2-7,TRBV28,NA,13,TRBD1,CASIGQGRYEQYF,TGTGCCAGCATCGGACAGGGCCGCTACGAGCAGTACTTC
TRBJ2-5,TRBV18,NA,15,TRBD1,CASYLSGQGEETQYF,TGTGCCAGCTATCTTTCGGGACAGGGGGAAGAGACCCAGTACTTC
TRBJ1-2,TRBV28,NA,11,NA,CASSSGAGYTF,TGTGCCAGCAGTTCCGGGGCGGGCTACACCTTC
TRBJ1-5,TRBV6-5,NA,12,NA,CASSYMGQPQHF,TGTGCCAGCAGTTACATGGGTCAGCCCCAGCATTTT
TRBJ2-1,TRBV6-1,once,15,TRBD2,CASSEAPGLDNEQFF,TGTGCCAGCAGTGAAGCACCGGGACTAGATAATGAGCAGTTCTTC
TRBJ1-6,TRBV3-1/TRBV3-2,NA,17,NA,CASSQDLYSLTHSPLHF,TGTGCCAGCAGCCAAGATCTGTACAGCCTCACTCATTCACCCCTCCACTTT
TRBJ1-5,TRBV2,NA,15,NA,CASTRSPSGNQPQHF,TGTGCCAGCACGAGGTCGCCCTCAGGCAATCAGCCCCAGCATTTT
TRBJ2-1,TRBV3-1/TRBV3-2,NA,21,TRBD2,CASSPEIGTSGRGSSYNEQFF,TGTGCCAGCAGCCCAGAGATCGGGACTAGCGGGAGGGGAAGCTCCTACAATGAGCAGTTCTTC
TRBJ2-7,TRBV6-5,NA,14,NA,CASSYSIAGYEQYF,TGTGCCAGCAGTTACTCGATTGCGGGATACGAGCAGTACTTC
TRBJ2-7,TRBV6-5,NA,15,NA,CASSYSILGGYEQYF,TGTGCCAGCAGTTACTCGATATTAGGGGGGTACGAGCAGTACTTC
TRBJ2-1,TRBV3-1/TRBV3-2,NA,16,TRBD1,CASSHELRDRGNEQFF,TGTGCCAGCAGCCATGAACTCCGGGACAGGGGTAATGAGCAGTTCTTC
TRBJ2-7,TRBV9,NA,14,TRBD2,CASSVSGRGYEQYF,TGTGCCAGCAGCGTGAGCGGGAGAGGATACGAGCAGTACTTC
TRBJ2-7,TRBV2,NA,14,TRBD2,CASSEAGLDYEQYF,TGTGCCAGCAGTGAGGCGGGACTAGACTACGAGCAGTACTTC
TRBJ2-1,TRBV7-8,few,15,NA,CASSSRGIRYNEQFF,TGTGCCAGCAGCTCGCGTGGGATAAGGTACAATGAGCAGTTCTTC